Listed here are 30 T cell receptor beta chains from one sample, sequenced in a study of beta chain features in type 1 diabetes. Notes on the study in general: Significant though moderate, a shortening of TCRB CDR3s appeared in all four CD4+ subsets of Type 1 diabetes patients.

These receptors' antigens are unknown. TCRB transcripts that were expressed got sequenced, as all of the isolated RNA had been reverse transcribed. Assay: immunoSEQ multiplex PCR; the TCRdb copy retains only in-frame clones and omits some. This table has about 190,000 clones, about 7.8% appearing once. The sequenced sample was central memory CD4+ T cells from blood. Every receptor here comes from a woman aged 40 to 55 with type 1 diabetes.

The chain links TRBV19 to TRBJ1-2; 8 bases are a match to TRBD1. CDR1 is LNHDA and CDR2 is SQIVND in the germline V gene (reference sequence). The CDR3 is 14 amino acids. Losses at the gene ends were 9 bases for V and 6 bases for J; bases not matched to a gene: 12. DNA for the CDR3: TGTGCCAGCATGCCGGACAGGGCAGTCCATGGCTACACCTTC. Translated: CASMPDRAVHGYTF.

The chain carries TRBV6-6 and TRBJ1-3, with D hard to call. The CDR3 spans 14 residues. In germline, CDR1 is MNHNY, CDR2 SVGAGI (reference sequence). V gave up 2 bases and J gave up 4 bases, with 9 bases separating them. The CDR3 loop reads CASSYEGLGNTIYF. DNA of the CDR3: TGTGCCAGCAGTTACGAGGGTCTGGGAAACACCATATATTTT.

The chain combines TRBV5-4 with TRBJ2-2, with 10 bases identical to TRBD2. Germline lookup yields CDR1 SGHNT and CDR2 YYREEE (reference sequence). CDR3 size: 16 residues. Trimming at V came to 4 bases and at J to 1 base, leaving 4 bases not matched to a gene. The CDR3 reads CASSVGLARNTGELFF. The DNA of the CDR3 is TGTGCCAGCAGCGTGGGACTAGCGAGGAACACCGGGGAGCTGTTTTTT.

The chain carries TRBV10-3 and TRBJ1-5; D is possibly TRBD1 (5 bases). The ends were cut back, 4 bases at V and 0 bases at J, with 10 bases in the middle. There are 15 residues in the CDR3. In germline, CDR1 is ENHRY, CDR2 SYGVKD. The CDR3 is CAISATESSNQPQHF. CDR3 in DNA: TGTGCCATCAGTGCGACAGAAAGTAGCAATCAGCCCCAGCATTTT.

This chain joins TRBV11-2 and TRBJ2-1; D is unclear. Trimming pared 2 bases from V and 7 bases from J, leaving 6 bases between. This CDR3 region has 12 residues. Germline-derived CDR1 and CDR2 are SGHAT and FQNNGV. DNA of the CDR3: TGTGCCAGCAGCTTACACGGGAATGAGCAGTTCTTC. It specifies CASSLHGNEQFF.

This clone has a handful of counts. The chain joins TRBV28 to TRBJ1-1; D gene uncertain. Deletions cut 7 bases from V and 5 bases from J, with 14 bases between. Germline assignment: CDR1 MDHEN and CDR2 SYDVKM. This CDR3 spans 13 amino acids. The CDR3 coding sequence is TGTGCCAGCACTCTAGAGAGAGAGACTGAAGCTTTCTTT. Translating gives CASTLERETEAFF.

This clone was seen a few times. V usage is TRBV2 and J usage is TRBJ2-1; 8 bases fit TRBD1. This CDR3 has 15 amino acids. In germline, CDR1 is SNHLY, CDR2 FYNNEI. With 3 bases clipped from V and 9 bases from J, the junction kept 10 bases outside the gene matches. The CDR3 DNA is TGTGCCAGCAGTGAGAGGCAGGGGGCTTGGTCTGAGCAGTTCTTC. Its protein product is CASSERQGAWSEQFF.

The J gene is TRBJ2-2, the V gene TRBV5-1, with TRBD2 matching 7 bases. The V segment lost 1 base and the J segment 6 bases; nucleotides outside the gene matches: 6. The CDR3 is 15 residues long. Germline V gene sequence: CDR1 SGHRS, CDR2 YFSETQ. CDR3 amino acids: CASSLSSGGAGELFF. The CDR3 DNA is TGCGCCAGCAGCTTGAGCTCGGGGGGAGCCGGGGAGCTGTTTTTT.

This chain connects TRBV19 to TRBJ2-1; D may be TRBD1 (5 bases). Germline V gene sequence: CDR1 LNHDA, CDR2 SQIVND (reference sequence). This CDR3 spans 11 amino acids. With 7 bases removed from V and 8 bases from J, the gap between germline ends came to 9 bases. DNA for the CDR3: TGTGCCAGTACAGGACATGATGAGCAGTTCTTC. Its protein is CASTGHDEQFF. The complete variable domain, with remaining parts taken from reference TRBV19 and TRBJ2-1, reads DGGITQSPKYLFRKEGQNVTLSCEQNLNHDAMYWYRQDPGQGLRLIYYSQIVNDFQKGDIAEGYSVSREKKESFPLTVTSAQKNPTAFYLCASTGHDEQFFGPGTRLTVL.

Written as DNA, the CDR3 is TGTGCCCAAAGAGGGCCTTGGAGCACCGGGGAGCTGTTTTTT. Translation: CAQRGPWSTGELFF. The chain links TRBV30 to TRBJ2-2; possible D gene TRBD2, 5 bases. V lost 8 bases, J lost 4 bases, and 17 bases lay in between. CDR3 size: 14 residues. Looked up from germline, CDR1 is GTSNPN and CDR2 is SVGIG (reference sequence).

The chain's CDR3 is CASSPTRQGRGFEQYF. The DNA for the CDR3 is TGTGCCAGCAGTCCGACGAGACAGGGTCGGGGTTTCGAGCAGTACTTC. The gene calls are TRBV27 and TRBJ2-7, with TRBD1 matching 7 bases. The V gene's germline CDR1 is MNHEY and CDR2 SMNVEV (reference sequence). The CDR3 spans 16 residues. The V and J ends lost 5 bases and 6 bases, in that order; junction bases with no gene match: 16.

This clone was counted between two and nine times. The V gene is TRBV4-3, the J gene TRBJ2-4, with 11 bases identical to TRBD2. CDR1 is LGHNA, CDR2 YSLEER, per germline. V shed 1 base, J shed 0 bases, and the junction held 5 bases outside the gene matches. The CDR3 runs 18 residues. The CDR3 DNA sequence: TGCGCCAGCAGCCAAGGCGGGGGGACTAGCGGAGCCAAAAACATTCAGTACTTC. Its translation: CASSQGGGTSGAKNIQYF.

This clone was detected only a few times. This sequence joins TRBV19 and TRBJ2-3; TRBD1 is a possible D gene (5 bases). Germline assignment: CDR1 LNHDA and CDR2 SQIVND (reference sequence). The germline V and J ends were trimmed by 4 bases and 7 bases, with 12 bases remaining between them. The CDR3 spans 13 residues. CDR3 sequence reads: CASSRQGKNTQYF. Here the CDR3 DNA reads TGTGCCAGTAGTAGGCAGGGAAAAAATACGCAGTATTTT.

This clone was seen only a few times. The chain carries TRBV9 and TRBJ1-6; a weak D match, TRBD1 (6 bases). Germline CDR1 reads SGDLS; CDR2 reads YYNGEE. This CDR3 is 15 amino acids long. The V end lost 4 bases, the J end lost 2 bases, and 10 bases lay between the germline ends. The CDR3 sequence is CASSPDRTYNSPLHF. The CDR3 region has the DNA TGTGCCAGCAGCCCCGACAGGACCTATAATTCACCCCTCCACTTT.

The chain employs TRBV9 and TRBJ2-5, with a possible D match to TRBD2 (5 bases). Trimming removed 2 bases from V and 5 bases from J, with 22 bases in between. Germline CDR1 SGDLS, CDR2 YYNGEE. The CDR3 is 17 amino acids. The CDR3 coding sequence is TGTGCCAGCAGCGTGGCAGGCGGAGCGGTATTTGCGGAGACCCAGTACTTC. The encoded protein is CASSVAGGAVFAETQYF.

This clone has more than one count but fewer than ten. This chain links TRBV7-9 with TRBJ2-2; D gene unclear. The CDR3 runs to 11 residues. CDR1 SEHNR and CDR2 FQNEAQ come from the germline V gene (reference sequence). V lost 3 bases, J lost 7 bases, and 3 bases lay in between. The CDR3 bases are TGTGCCAGCAGCTTCGGCGGGGAGCTGTTTTTT. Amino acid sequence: CASSFGGELFF.

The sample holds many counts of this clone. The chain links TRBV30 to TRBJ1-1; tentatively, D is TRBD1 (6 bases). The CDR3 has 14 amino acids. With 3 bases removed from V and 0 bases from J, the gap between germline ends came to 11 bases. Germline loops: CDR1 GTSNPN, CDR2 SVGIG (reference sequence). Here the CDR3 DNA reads TGTGCCTGGAGGCCGGGACACCTGAACACTGAAGCTTTCTTT. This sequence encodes CAWRPGHLNTEAFF. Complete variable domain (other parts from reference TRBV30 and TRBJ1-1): SQTIHQWPATLVQPVGSPLSLECTVEGTSNPNLYWYRQAAGRGLQLLFYSVGIGQISSEVPQNLSASRPQDRQFILSSKKLLLSDSGFYLCAWRPGHLNTEAFFGQGTRLTVV.

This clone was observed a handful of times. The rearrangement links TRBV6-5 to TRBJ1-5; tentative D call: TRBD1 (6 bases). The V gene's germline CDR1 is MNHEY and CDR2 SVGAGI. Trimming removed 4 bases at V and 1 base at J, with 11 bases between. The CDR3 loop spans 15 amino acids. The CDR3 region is CASSSGVWSNQPQHF. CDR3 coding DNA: TGTGCCAGCAGTTCAGGGGTATGGAGCAATCAGCCCCAGCATTTT.

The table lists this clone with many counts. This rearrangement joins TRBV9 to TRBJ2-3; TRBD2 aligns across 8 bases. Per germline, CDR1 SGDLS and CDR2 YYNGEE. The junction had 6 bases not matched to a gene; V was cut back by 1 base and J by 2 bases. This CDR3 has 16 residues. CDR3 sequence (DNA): TGTGCCAGCAGCGTAAAAGCGGGGGATTACACAGATACGCAGTATTTT. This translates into CASSVKAGDYTDTQYF.

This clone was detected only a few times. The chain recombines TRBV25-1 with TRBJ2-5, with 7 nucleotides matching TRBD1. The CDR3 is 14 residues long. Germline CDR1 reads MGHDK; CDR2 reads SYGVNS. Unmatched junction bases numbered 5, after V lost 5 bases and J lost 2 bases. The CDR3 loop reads CASSPGGLQETQYF. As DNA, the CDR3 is TGTGCCAGCAGTCCAGGGGGTCTGCAAGAGACCCAGTACTTC.

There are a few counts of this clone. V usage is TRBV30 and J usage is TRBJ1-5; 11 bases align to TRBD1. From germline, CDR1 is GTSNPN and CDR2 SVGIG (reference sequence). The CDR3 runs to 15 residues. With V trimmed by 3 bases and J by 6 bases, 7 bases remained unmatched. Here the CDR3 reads CAWRGQGAASQPQHF. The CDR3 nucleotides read TGTGCCTGGAGAGGACAGGGGGCAGCTTCTCAGCCCCAGCATTTT.

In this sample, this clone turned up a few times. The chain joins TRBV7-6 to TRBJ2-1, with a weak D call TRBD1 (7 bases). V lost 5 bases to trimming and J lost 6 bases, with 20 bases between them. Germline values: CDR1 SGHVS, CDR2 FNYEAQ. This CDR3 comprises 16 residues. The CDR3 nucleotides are TGTGCCAGCAGCAGACAGGGAGGAGGGTACCTCAATGAGCAGTTCTTC. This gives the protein CASSRQGGGYLNEQFF.

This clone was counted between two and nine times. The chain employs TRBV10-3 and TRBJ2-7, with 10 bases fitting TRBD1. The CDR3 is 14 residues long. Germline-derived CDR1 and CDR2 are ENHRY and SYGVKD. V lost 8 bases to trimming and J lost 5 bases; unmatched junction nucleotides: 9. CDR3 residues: CAIGSGTGAHEQYF. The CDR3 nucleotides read TGTGCCATCGGCTCCGGGACAGGGGCACACGAGCAGTACTTC.

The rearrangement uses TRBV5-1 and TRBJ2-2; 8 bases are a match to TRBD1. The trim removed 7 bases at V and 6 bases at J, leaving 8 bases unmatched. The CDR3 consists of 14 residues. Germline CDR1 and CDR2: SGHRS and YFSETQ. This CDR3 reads CASAPGQEAGELFF. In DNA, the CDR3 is TGCGCCAGCGCTCCGGGACAGGAGGCCGGGGAGCTGTTTTTT.

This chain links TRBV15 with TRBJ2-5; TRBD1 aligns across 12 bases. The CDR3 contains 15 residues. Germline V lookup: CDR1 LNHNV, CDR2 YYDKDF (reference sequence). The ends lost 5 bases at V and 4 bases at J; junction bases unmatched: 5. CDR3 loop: CATSGGTGGSETQYF. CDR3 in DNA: TGTGCCACCAGCGGCGGGACAGGGGGCTCAGAGACCCAGTACTTC.

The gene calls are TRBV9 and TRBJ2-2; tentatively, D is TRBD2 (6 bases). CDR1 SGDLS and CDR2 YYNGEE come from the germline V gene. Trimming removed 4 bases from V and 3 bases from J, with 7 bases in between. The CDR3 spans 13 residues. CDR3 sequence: CASSWGDTGELFF. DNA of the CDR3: TGTGCCAGCAGCTGGGGGGACACCGGGGAGCTGTTTTTT.

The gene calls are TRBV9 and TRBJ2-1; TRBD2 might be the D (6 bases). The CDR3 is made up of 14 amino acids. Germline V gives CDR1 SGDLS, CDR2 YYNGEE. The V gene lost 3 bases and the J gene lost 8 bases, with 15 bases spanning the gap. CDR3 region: CASSEGLNADEQFF. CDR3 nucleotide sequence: TGTGCCAGCAGCGAGGGACTCAATGCGGATGAGCAGTTCTTC. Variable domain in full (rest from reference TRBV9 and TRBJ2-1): DSGVTQTPKHLITATGQRVTLRCSPRSGDLSVYWYQQSLDQGLQFLIQYYNGEERAKGNILERFSAQQFPDLHSELNLSSLELGDSALYFCASSEGLNADEQFFGPGTRLTVL.

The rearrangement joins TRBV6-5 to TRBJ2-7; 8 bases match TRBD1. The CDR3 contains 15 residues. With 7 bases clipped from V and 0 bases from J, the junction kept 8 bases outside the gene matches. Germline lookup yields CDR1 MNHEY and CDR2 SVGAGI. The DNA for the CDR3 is TGTGCCAGCATCCTACGGCAGGGGGCCTCCTACGAGCAGTACTTC. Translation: CASILRQGASYEQYF.

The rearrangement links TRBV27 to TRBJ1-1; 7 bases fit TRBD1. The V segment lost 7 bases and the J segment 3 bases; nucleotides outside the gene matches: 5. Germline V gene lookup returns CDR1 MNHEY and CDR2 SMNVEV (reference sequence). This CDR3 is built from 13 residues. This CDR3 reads CASTRTGYTEAFF. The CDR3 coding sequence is TGTGCCAGCACCAGGACAGGCTACACTGAAGCTTTCTTT.

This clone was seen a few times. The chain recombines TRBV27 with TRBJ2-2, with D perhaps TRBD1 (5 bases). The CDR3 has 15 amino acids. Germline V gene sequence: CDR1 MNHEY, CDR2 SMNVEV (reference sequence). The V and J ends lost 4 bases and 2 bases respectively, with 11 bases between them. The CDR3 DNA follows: TGTGCCAGCAGTTCATGGGGCGCAAACACCGGGGAGCTGTTTTTT. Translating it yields CASSSWGANTGELFF.